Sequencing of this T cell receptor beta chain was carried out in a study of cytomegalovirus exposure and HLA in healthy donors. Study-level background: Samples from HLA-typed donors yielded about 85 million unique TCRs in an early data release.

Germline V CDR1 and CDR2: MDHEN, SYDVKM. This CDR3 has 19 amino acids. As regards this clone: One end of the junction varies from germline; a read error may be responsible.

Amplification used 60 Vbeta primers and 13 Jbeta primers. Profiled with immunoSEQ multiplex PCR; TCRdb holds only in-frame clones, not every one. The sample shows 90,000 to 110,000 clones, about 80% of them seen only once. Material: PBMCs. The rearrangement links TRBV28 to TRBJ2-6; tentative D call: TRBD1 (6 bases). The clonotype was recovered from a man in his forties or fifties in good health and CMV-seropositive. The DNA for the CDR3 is TGTGCCAGCAGTTTAGAGTCCCGGTCTACCTCGGTGGGGGCCAACGGCCTGACTTTC. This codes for CASSLESRSTSVGANGLTF.